This T cell receptor (beta chain) was sequenced in a study of CD4 T cells in relation to SARS-CoV-2 and coronaviruses. Uncultured naive and memory CD4+ T cells supplied DNA for deep TCR-beta sequencing. Generated by immunoSEQ multiplex PCR, the TCRdb table keeps only in-frame clones and is missing some. The sample lists about 37,000 clones, approximately 83% occurring once. Germline V gives CDR1 KGHSH, CDR2 LQKENI. The CDR3 is 18 amino acids. With 1 base removed from V and 5 bases from J, the gap between germline ends came to 24 bases. This TCR derives from an adult with COVID-19. The genes are TRBV18 and TRBJ2-7, with no clear D. Sequencing was performed on memory CD4+ T cells from PBMCs. The CDR3 DNA is TGTGCCAGCTCACCACGTTCGAGGCAGGCTGTAGGGTACGACGAGCAGTACTTC. This sequence encodes CASSPRSRQAVGYDEQYF. The complete variable domain, with remaining parts taken from reference TRBV18 and TRBJ2-7, reads NAGVMQNPRHLVRRRGQEARLRCSPMKGHSHVYWYRQLPEEGLKFMVYLQKENIIDESGMPKERFSAEFPKEGPSILRIQQVVRGDSAAYFCASSPRSRQAVGYDEQYFGPGTRLTVT.